Below, 29 T cell receptor beta chains from the same sample are listed, as sequenced in a study of siplizumab effects on memory and regulatory T cells. The repertoire was sequenced with immunoSEQ multiplex PCR; TCRdb's copy has only in-frame clones and lacks some. Here the sample spans more than 95,000 clones, 93% being singletons. Sequencing was carried out using Tregs sorted from blood. The receptors stem from a human donor in good health.

The chain has TRBV5-1 and TRBJ2-3, with a weak D call TRBD1 (6 bases). The germline CDR1 and CDR2 sequences are SGHRS and YFSETQ. Trimming left V 4 bases short and J 3 bases short, with 15 bases between. The CDR3 extends over 15 amino acids. Here the CDR3 reads CASSQGGSWTDTQYF. Written as DNA, the CDR3 is TGCGCCAGCAGCCAAGGGGGTTCCTGGACAGATACGCAGTATTTT.

The chain joins TRBV10-3 to TRBJ2-3; D uncertain. Germline V gives CDR1 ENHRY, CDR2 SYGVKD. The germline V and J ends were trimmed by 6 bases and 5 bases, with 9 bases remaining between them. The CDR3 is 12 amino acids. CDR3 protein: CAIRGLGDTQYF. The CDR3, as DNA: TGTGCCATCAGGGGGTTGGGAGATACGCAGTATTTT.

V gene TRBV5-4 combines with J gene TRBJ2-2, with TRBD1 matching 9 bases. Germline V gene data show CDR1 as SGHNT and CDR2 as YYREEE (reference sequence). The CDR3 spans 15 residues. V shed 2 bases, J shed 6 bases, and the junction held 5 bases outside the gene matches. DNA for the CDR3: TGTGCCAGCAGCTTCGGGACAGGGAGGTCCGGGGAGCTGTTTTTT. Its protein is CASSFGTGRSGELFF.

CDR3 region: CASSYRFGELFF. The CDR3, as DNA: TGTGCCAGCAGTTACAGGTTTGGAGAACTGTTTTTT. The V gene is TRBV6-5, the J gene TRBJ1-4; D is unclear. Germline CDR1 MNHEY, CDR2 SVGAGI. Trimming stripped 2 bases from V and 12 bases from J, with 10 bases between. CDR3 length equals 12 residues.

J is TRBJ2-2 and V is TRBV4-3, with 8 bases fitting TRBD2. The germline CDR1 and CDR2 sequences are LGHNA and YSLEER. This CDR3 is built from 17 residues. V was pared by 0 bases and J by 4 bases, with 7 bases of the junction left unmatched. The CDR3 region has the DNA TGCGCCAGCAGCCAAGATGGGACTAGAAGATCCACCGGGGAGCTGTTTTTT. Amino acids: CASSQDGTRRSTGELFF.

V usage is TRBV6-1 and J usage is TRBJ2-3; 7 nucleotides match TRBD2. The V segment lost 2 bases and the J segment 10 bases; nucleotides outside the gene matches: 3. CDR1 and CDR2 (germline): MNHNS, SASEGT. This CDR3 comprises 12 residues. This CDR3 reads CASSEWGGAQYF. The CDR3 DNA reads TGTGCCAGCAGTGAATGGGGGGGGGCGCAGTATTTT.

V and J are TRBV25-1 and TRBJ2-2; D is undetermined. The CDR3 length is 13 residues. V shed 6 bases and J shed 0 bases, with 5 bases lying between them. The germline V gene encodes CDR1 MGHDK and CDR2 SYGVNS. The CDR3 sequence: CASRDPNTGELFF. The DNA of the CDR3 is TGTGCCAGCAGGGATCCGAACACCGGGGAGCTGTTTTTT.

The chain combines TRBV30 with TRBJ2-1; TRBD2 aligns across 9 bases. This CDR3 is 15 amino acids long. The J segment lost 4 bases and the V segment lost 0 bases, leaving 4 bases of the junction unmatched. Germline lookup yields CDR1 GTSNPN and CDR2 SVGIG (reference sequence). This chain's CDR3 is CAWSVGGGAYNEQFF. Here the CDR3 DNA reads TGTGCCTGGAGTGTAGGCGGGGGGGCTTACAATGAGCAGTTCTTC.

The chain joins TRBV7-9 to TRBJ1-4; 10 positions match TRBD1. After removal of 5 bases from V and 5 bases from J, the junction contained 5 bases not matched to a gene. Germline loops: CDR1 SEHNR, CDR2 FQNEAQ (reference sequence). CDR3 length: 15 residues. CDR3 sequence (DNA): TGTGCCAGCAGCCGGGGGGACAGGGGAAATGAAAAACTGTTTTTT. Translating gives CASSRGDRGNEKLFF.

The chain combines TRBV5-1 with TRBJ2-3; TRBD1 matches at 11 bases. Germline V lookup: CDR1 SGHRS, CDR2 YFSETQ. The CDR3 sequence is 14 residues long. After removal of 3 bases from V and 4 bases from J, the junction contained 1 base not matched to a gene. The CDR3 nucleotides are TGCGCCAGCAGCTGGACAGGGGGCGCAGATACGCAGTATTTT. Its protein is CASSWTGGADTQYF.

The chain uses TRBV29-1 and TRBJ2-7, with D perhaps matching TRBD1 (6 bases). This CDR3 is 13 amino acids long. Looked up from germline, CDR1 is SQVTM and CDR2 is ANQGSEA. V was pared by 3 bases and J by 6 bases, with 15 bases between. The CDR3 coding sequence is TGCAGCGTTGAGGGGCAGGGGAAGTCCGAGCAGTACTTC. Protein sequence: CSVEGQGKSEQYF.

The rearrangement joins TRBV5-6 to TRBJ2-5; no firm D call. Germline-derived CDR1 and CDR2 are SGHDT and YYEEEE. V dropped 4 bases and J dropped 5 bases, with 9 bases sitting between them. The CDR3 contains 12 residues. CDR3 region: CASSILRETQYF. Written as DNA, the CDR3 is TGTGCCAGCAGCATACTGCGGGAGACCCAGTACTTC.

This rearrangement joins TRBV7-9 to TRBJ2-5, with 9 nucleotides matching TRBD1. The ends lost 5 bases at V and 4 bases at J; junction bases unmatched: 8. The CDR3 is 15 residues long. Germline loops: CDR1 SEHNR, CDR2 FQNEAQ (reference sequence). In DNA, the CDR3 is TGTGCCAGCAGCCCCGGGGACAGGGTGGGAGAGACCCAGTACTTC. Its translation: CASSPGDRVGETQYF.

The chain couples TRBV7-8 to TRBJ1-2, with a weak D call TRBD1 (6 bases). V lost 3 bases, J lost 4 bases, and 15 bases lay in between. Germline CDR1 SGHVS, CDR2 FQNEAQ. This CDR3 spans 15 amino acids. DNA of the CDR3: TGTGCCAGCAGCTTGAGGCGGGGGGCGCTCTATGGCTACACCTTC. This gives the protein CASSLRRGALYGYTF.

This chain joins TRBV9 and TRBJ2-1; TRBD2 aligns across 10 bases. Germline V gene lookup returns CDR1 SGDLS and CDR2 YYNGEE. This CDR3 spans 17 amino acids. The V and J ends lost 3 bases and 0 bases, in that order; junction bases with no gene match: 6. In DNA, the CDR3 is TGTGCCAGCAGCGATCACCCTAGCGGGAGCTCCTACAATGAGCAGTTCTTC. This codes for CASSDHPSGSSYNEQFF.

This clone was detected a few times. The CDR3 DNA sequence: TGTGCCAGCAGCCCGCCAAATAGCGGCTCTGGAAACACCATATATTTT. Translation gives CASSPPNSGSGNTIYF. The rearrangement joins TRBV9 to TRBJ1-3; no clear D. Looked up from germline, CDR1 is SGDLS and CDR2 is YYNGEE. Between the trimmed V and J ends, which lost 4 bases and 0 bases, there was a span of 14 bases. The CDR3 has 16 amino acids.

This clone was counted a single time. This sequence joins TRBV18 and TRBJ1-1; D gene ambiguous. V lost 4 bases and J 6 bases, leaving 9 bases between the germline ends. Germline CDR1 KGHSH, CDR2 LQKENI. The CDR3 is made up of 12 amino acids. CDR3 in DNA: TGTGCCAGCTCACTTCCCTTTTCTGAAGCTTTCTTT. Translated: CASSLPFSEAFF.

J is TRBJ2-7 and V is TRBV7-3, with no clear D. This CDR3 is 13 amino acids long. V was trimmed by 5 bases and J by 2 bases, leaving 10 bases between them. Germline assignment: CDR1 SGHTA and CDR2 FQGTGA. CDR3 residues: CASSPDGAYEQYF. The CDR3 DNA reads TGTGCCAGCAGCCCAGATGGGGCCTACGAGCAGTACTTC.

The V and J genes are TRBV10-1 and TRBJ2-3, with D unresolved. V was pared by 3 bases and J by 1 base, with 11 bases between. Looked up from germline, CDR1 is WNHNN and CDR2 is SYGVQD (reference sequence). This CDR3 comprises 15 residues. In nucleotides, the CDR3 is TGCGCCAGCAGTGATCATCGTTACGGCACAGATACGCAGTATTTT. Amino acids: CASSDHRYGTDTQYF.

V gene TRBV9 combines with J gene TRBJ2-2; 8 bases map to TRBD1. V was pared by 5 bases and J by 1 base, with 4 bases of the junction left unmatched. Germline V gene sequence: CDR1 SGDLS, CDR2 YYNGEE. The CDR3 consists of 15 residues. Written as DNA, the CDR3 is TGTGCCAGCAGGGCCGGGACAGGGAACACCGGGGAGCTGTTTTTT. This encodes CASRAGTGNTGELFF.

The J gene is TRBJ2-7, the V gene TRBV7-8; no clear D. Trimming removed 5 bases at V and 6 bases at J, with 8 bases between. The CDR3 totals 11 residues. Germline CDR1 and CDR2: SGHVS and FQNEAQ. CDR3 protein: CASSPLAEQYF. The CDR3 DNA reads TGTGCCAGCAGCCCGCTCGCCGAGCAGTACTTC.

This chain links TRBV7-8 with TRBJ2-3; weak D call: TRBD2 (6 bases). CDR1 is SGHVS and CDR2 is FQNEAQ in the germline V gene. Trimming took off 0 bases at V and 1 base at J, with 11 bases between the two ends. This CDR3 has 16 amino acids. The CDR3 loop reads CASSLAGGIRTDTQYF. The CDR3 coding sequence is TGTGCCAGCAGCTTAGCGGGCGGGATCCGCACAGATACGCAGTATTTT.

CDR3 nucleotides: TGTGCCAGCTCACCACTGGGACAGGGGAGAGGGCCCTATGGCTACACCTTC. The encoded protein is CASSPLGQGRGPYGYTF. This rearrangement joins TRBV18 to TRBJ1-2, with 10 nucleotides matching TRBD1. J gave up 4 bases and V 1 base, and 9 bases lay outside the gene matches. Germline lookup yields CDR1 KGHSH and CDR2 LQKENI. The CDR3 extends over 17 amino acids. The full variable domain, completed using reference TRBV18 and TRBJ1-2, is NAGVMQNPRHLVRRRGQEARLRCSPMKGHSHVYWYRQLPEEGLKFMVYLQKENIIDESGMPKERFSAEFPKEGPSILRIQQVVRGDSAAYFCASSPLGQGRGPYGYTFGSGTRLTVV.

The chain carries TRBV14 and TRBJ2-1; 8 bases match TRBD2. V shed 0 bases and J 4 bases; nucleotides not matched to a gene: 11. The CDR3 contains 18 residues. Germline V lookup: CDR1 SGHDN, CDR2 FVKESK. CDR3 residues: CASSQEVVSGGRYNEQFF. The CDR3 DNA reads as TGTGCCAGCAGCCAAGAGGTTGTAAGCGGGGGCCGTTACAATGAGCAGTTCTTC. The variable domain in full, with the rest retrieved from reference TRBV14 and TRBJ2-1, is EAGVTQFPSHSVIEKGQTVTLRCDPISGHDNLYWYRRVMGKEIKFLLHFVKESKQDESGMPNNRFLAERTGGTYSTLKVQPAELEDSGVYFCASSQEVVSGGRYNEQFFGPGTRLTVL.

The CDR3 region has the DNA TGCAGCGTTGAAGATCTAGGCAGGGGTTACGAGCAGTACTTC. It codes for CSVEDLGRGYEQYF. V is TRBV29-1 and J is TRBJ2-7, with D possibly being TRBD1 (6 bases). The CDR3 loop spans 14 amino acids. Per the germline V gene, CDR1 is SQVTM and CDR2 is ANQGSEA. V lost 0 bases, J lost 4 bases, and 13 bases lay in between.

The V call is TRBV27, the J call TRBJ2-1; D is unclear. CDR3 length: 16 amino acids. V was trimmed by 3 bases and J by 4 bases, leaving 16 bases between them. Germline V lookup: CDR1 MNHEY, CDR2 SMNVEV (reference sequence). The CDR3 sequence: CASSFLQSSPYNEQFF. The CDR3 DNA sequence: TGTGCCAGCAGTTTCCTTCAATCGTCACCGTACAATGAGCAGTTCTTC.

The chain carries TRBV30 and TRBJ1-2; a weak D match, TRBD1 (5 bases). Per germline, CDR1 GTSNPN and CDR2 SVGIG (reference sequence). With 0 bases removed from V and 3 bases from J, the gap between germline ends came to 5 bases. The CDR3 consists of 12 residues. CDR3 amino acids: CAWSVGHYGYTF. The CDR3 region has the DNA TGTGCCTGGAGTGTGGGGCACTATGGCTACACCTTC.

The chain recombines TRBV2 with TRBJ1-5; D is unresolved. Germline CDR1 SNHLY, CDR2 FYNNEI. V lost 7 bases to trimming and J lost 0 bases, with 10 bases between them. This CDR3 has 14 amino acids. The CDR3 bases are TGTGCCAGCACCAGAGATTATAGCAATCAGCCCCAGCATTTT. Protein product: CASTRDYSNQPQHF. The complete variable domain, with remaining parts taken from reference TRBV2 and TRBJ1-5, reads EPEVTQTPSHQVTQMGQEVILRCVPISNHLYFYWYRQILGQKVEFLVSFYNNEISEKSEIFDDQFSVERPDGSNFTLKIRSTKLEDSAMYFCASTRDYSNQPQHFGDGTRLSIL.

The V and J genes are TRBV7-9 and TRBJ2-3, with D perhaps matching TRBD2 (5 bases). Germline V CDR1 and CDR2: SEHNR, FQNEAQ (reference sequence). Trimming pared 2 bases from V and 5 bases from J, leaving 11 bases between. The CDR3 covers 14 residues. Here the CDR3 DNA reads TGTGCCAGCAGCTTAACATTGGGGAGAGATACGCAGTATTTT. This gives the protein CASSLTLGRDTQYF.